A selection of T cell receptor beta chains follows, all from one sample in a study of blood T cell repertoires in COVID-19. The repertoire was sequenced with immunoSEQ multiplex PCR; TCRdb's copy has only in-frame clones and lacks some. The sample lists around 130,000 clones; 75% to 90% were seen once. Sequencing used peripheral blood. The receptor set was obtained from a man aged 50 to 59 with active or convalescent COVID-19. Each CDR3 is given with its conserved first and last residue. A D gene is named only where the DNA matches it firmly. Size is stated for part of the rows, as once, few or many counts, or as a class when the clone is expanded.

clone size	V gene	D gene	J gene	CDR3 DNA	CDR3 protein
few	TRBV3-1/TRBV3-2	.	TRBJ2-7	TGTGCCAGCAGCCAAGTCCTTTGCCGACGCGTGGGGGGAATCTCCTACGAGCAGTACTTC	CASSQVLCRRVGGISYEQYF
.	TRBV12-5	TRBD1	TRBJ2-3	TGTGCTAGTGGAAGATCCCGGACAGGCGGCACAGATACGCAGTATTTT	CASGRSRTGGTDTQYF
.	TRBV28	TRBD1	TRBJ2-7	TGTGCCAGCAGCTCGGGGGCCGGGACAGGGGGCCACGAGCAGTACTTC	CASSSGAGTGGHEQYF
.	TRBV5-1	TRBD2	TRBJ2-3	TGCGCCAGCAGCAGTCGACTAGCGGGAGTGGCAGATACGCAGTATTTT	CASSSRLAGVADTQYF
.	TRBV20-1	.	TRBJ1-2	TGCAGTGCTAGACCGGGAAGGGGCTACACCTTC	CSARPGRGYTF
.	TRBV7-2	TRBD1	TRBJ2-3	TGTGCCAGCAGCTTAGGAGGGACAGGGAACACAGATACGCAGTATTTT	CASSLGGTGNTDTQYF
.	TRBV3-1/TRBV3-2	.	TRBJ2-2	TGTGCCAGCAGCCAAGCTGCCGGGGAGCTGTTTTTT	CASSQAAGELFF
.	TRBV5-5	.	TRBJ2-5	TGTGCCAGCAGCTTGACTCGCGAGACCCAGTACTTC	CASSLTRETQYF
.	TRBV2	TRBD2	TRBJ2-1	TGTGCCAGCAGTGCCTTGGGACTAGCGAGGGATGAGCAGTTCTTC	CASSALGLARDEQFF
.	TRBV6-5	.	TRBJ1-6	TGTGCCAGCAGTTCTAACGGACACATCCCTTCACCCCTCCACTTT	CASSSNGHIPSPLHF
.	TRBV27	TRBD2	TRBJ2-7	TGTGCCAGCAGTTTATCCCCGGGAGCGGGGGAGCAGTACTTC	CASSLSPGAGEQYF
once	TRBV6-1	.	TRBJ1-2	TGTGCCAGCAGTGAAGAGGCGGGGCCATATGGCTACACCTTC	CASSEEAGPYGYTF
.	TRBV4-1	.	TRBJ1-1	TGCGCCAGCAGCCAAGTAAGCGGACACACTGAAGCTTTCTTT	CASSQVSGHTEAFF
.	TRBV14	.	TRBJ2-5	TGTGCCAGCAGCCAAGTCGGGGTGTTCGGAGAGACCCAGTACTTC	CASSQVGVFGETQYF
few	TRBV5-4	TRBD1	TRBJ1-1	TGTGCCAGCAGCAGAAAGGGGGCTAGGGCTGAAGCTTTCTTT	CASSRKGARAEAFF
.	TRBV5-5	.	TRBJ1-5	TGTGCCAGCAGCCGGGGACTTTTAAGGGCGTCCCAGCCCCAGCATTTT	CASSRGLLRASQPQHF
.	TRBV2	.	TRBJ2-3	TGTGCCAGCAGTGAAAGGTTAAGGGGCGACACAGATACGCAGTATTTT	CASSERLRGDTDTQYF
.	TRBV20-1	.	TRBJ1-2	TGCAGTGCTAGATTACTCGTCTCCCACTTC	CSARLLVSHF